The 7 T cell receptor beta chains reported below all come from one sample, sequenced in a study of blood T cell repertoires in COVID-19. Measured with immunoSEQ multiplex PCR; TCRdb has only the in-frame clones, and not every one. This table holds 400,000 to 450,000 clones, over 85% found once. Material: peripheral blood. The receptors were sampled from a man between 18 and 29 years old with COVID-19, enrolled during active disease.

The chain carries TRBV18 and TRBJ1-3; D might be TRBD1 (5 bases). Germline CDR1 and CDR2: KGHSH and LQKENI. The ends were cut back, 3 bases at V and 0 bases at J, with 18 bases in the middle. The CDR3 runs to 18 residues. CDR3 amino acids: CASSPNTAGSSSGNTIYF. DNA for the CDR3: TGTGCCAGCTCACCGAACACAGCAGGGTCAAGCTCTGGAAACACCATATATTTT.

The chain joins TRBV5-8 to TRBJ2-5; D gene unclear. CDR1 and CDR2 (germline): SGHTS, YDEGEE. V was shortened by 4 bases and J by 1 base, with 2 bases between the two germline ends. The CDR3 runs to 11 residues. CDR3 DNA sequence: TGTGCCAGCAGCCTCCAAGAGACCCAGTACTTC. Amino acids: CASSLQETQYF.

The genes are TRBV7-9 and TRBJ2-7, with 9 bases lining up with TRBD2. V dropped 5 bases and J dropped 6; count of bases not matched to a gene: 11. CDR1 is SEHNR and CDR2 is FQNEAQ in the germline V gene (reference sequence). The CDR3 runs 15 residues. CDR3 in amino acids: CASSPGASGAREQYF. The CDR3, as DNA: TGTGCCAGCAGCCCTGGGGCTAGCGGGGCTCGCGAGCAGTACTTC.

V and J are TRBV2 and TRBJ2-1; D gene ambiguous. Trimming pared 10 bases from V and 0 bases from J, leaving 13 bases between. Germline CDR1 reads SNHLY; CDR2 reads FYNNEI. The CDR3 loop spans 14 amino acids. Here the CDR3 DNA reads TGTGCCACCTATACCACGAGCTCCTACAATGAGCAGTTCTTC. It codes for CATYTTSSYNEQFF.

The CDR3, as DNA: TGTGCCAGCAGCTCACCGGGACTAGCGGGAGTGAGGGAGCAGTTCTTC. Translation gives CASSSPGLAGVREQFF. The chain combines TRBV5-4 with TRBJ2-1, with TRBD2 identical over 14 bases. V trimming: 3 bases; J trimming: 10 bases; junction bases outside the gene matches: 9. Germline CDR1 and CDR2: SGHNT and YYREEE (reference sequence). The CDR3 length is 16 residues. Complete variable domain (other parts from reference TRBV5-4 and TRBJ2-1): ETGVTQSPTHLIKTRGQQVTLRCSSQSGHNTVSWYQQALGQGPQFIFQYYREEENGRGNFPPRFSGLQFPNYSSELNVNALELDDSALYLCASSSPGLAGVREQFFGPGTRLTVL.

A note on this clone: Other DNA sequences in this specimen translate into the identical CDR3. The chain combines TRBV6-5 with TRBJ1-1; the match to TRBD1 covers 8 bases. The CDR3 totals 14 residues. Germline trimming cut 2 bases from V and 6 bases from J; bases unmatched to any gene: 5. CDR1 MNHEY and CDR2 SVGAGI come from the germline V gene. CDR3: CASSYTGQGAEAFF. DNA of the CDR3: TGTGCCAGCAGTTACACCGGACAGGGCGCTGAAGCTTTCTTT.

This sequence joins TRBV30 and TRBJ1-5, with 8 bases fitting TRBD1. The CDR3 totals 14 residues. V trimming: 3 bases; J trimming: 0 bases; junction bases outside the gene matches: 1. Germline V gives CDR1 GTSNPN, CDR2 SVGIG (reference sequence). The CDR3, as DNA: TGTGCCTGGAGGGGACAGGCTAGCAATCAGCCCCAGCATTTT. Amino acid sequence: CAWRGQASNQPQHF.